Shown below are 21 T cell receptor beta chains from a single sample sequenced in a study of breast tumors, draining lymph nodes, adjacent tissues. Axillary draining lymph nodes of breast cancer patients supplied the node samples. TCRdb reprocessed the multiplex PCR reads via MiXCR and lists one record per CDR3 protein. The sample yields 150,000 to 200,000 distinct CDR3 sequences, 30% to 35% seen once. Material: axillary lymph node tissue. The receptors were gathered from a female donor with breast cancer. Some clones in this sample may be carry-over from other donors' samples.

With regard to this clonotype: This may stem from a read error, because a much larger clone lies one nucleotide away. The J gene is TRBJ1-2, the V gene TRBV5-4; TRBD1 matches at 12 bases. Germline-derived CDR1 and CDR2 are SGHNT and YYREEE (reference sequence). CDR3 size: 15 residues. The CDR3 loop is CAGSWRDRGQNGYTF. Written as DNA, the CDR3 is TGTGCCGGCAGCTGGAGGGACAGGGGGCAGAATGGCTACACCTTC. Based on the CDR3 plus reference TRBV5-4 and TRBJ1-2, the full variable domain is ETGVTQSPTHLIKTRGQQVTLRCSSQSGHNTVSWYQQALGQGPQFIFQYYREEENGRGNFPPRFSGLQFPNYSSELNVNALELDDSALYLCAGSWRDRGQNGYTFGSGTRLTVV.

This clonotype showed up many times. The genes are TRBV6-5 and TRBJ2-2; D is perhaps TRBD1 or TRBD2 (5 bases each). Germline V CDR1 and CDR2: MNHEY, SVGAGI. This CDR3 has 12 amino acids. Trimming took 4 bases from V and 5 from J, leaving 5 bases between them. CDR3 residues: CASSWGTGELFF. In DNA form, the CDR3 reads TGTGCCAGCAGTTGGGGGACCGGGGAGCTGTTTTTT.

This sequence joins TRBV18 and TRBJ2-7, with D maybe TRBD1 (6 bases). From germline, CDR1 is KGHSH and CDR2 LQKENI. The CDR3 loop spans 15 amino acids. Trimming left V 3 bases short and J 0 bases short, with 12 bases between. This chain's CDR3 is CASSPQGGPSYEQYF. Written as DNA, the CDR3 is TGTGCCAGCTCACCCCAAGGGGGTCCCTCCTACGAGCAGTACTTC.

This clonotype was recorded a few times. The V gene is TRBV6-2 or TRBV6-3, the J gene TRBJ1-5; D possibly corresponds to TRBD1 (6 bases). This CDR3 has 15 residues. The germline V gene encodes CDR1 MNHEY and CDR2 SVGEGT. Trimming cost V 4 bases and J 7 bases, with 17 bases left between them. The CDR3: CASSSGGDFGQPQHF. The CDR3 DNA sequence: TGTGCCAGCAGTTCTGGGGGCGACTTTGGACAGCCCCAGCATTTT.

This clonotype was detected a few times. Given a much more abundant clone one base away, this may be a read error. The chain is built from TRBV12-3 or TRBV12-4 and TRBJ2-3, with a tentative D call TRBD2 (6 bases). V lost 3 bases to trimming and J lost 2 bases, with 12 bases between them. The CDR3 length is 15 residues. The CDR3: CASSFAGLNTDTQYF. The CDR3 DNA reads TGTGCCAGCAGTTTCGCGGGACTCAACACAGATACGCAGTATTTT.

This clonotype occurred many times. The V gene is TRBV7-9, the J gene TRBJ1-2; D is ambiguous. The germline V and J ends were trimmed by 5 bases and 10 bases, with 20 bases remaining between them. Germline V gives CDR1 SEHNR, CDR2 FQNEAQ (reference sequence). The CDR3 is 14 amino acids. CDR3 nucleotide sequence: TGTGCCAGCAGCGAAGCGGCATACGGTCGCGACTACACCTTC. Protein sequence: CASSEAAYGRDYTF.

This clonotype has a count of ten or more. This chain joins TRBV15 and TRBJ2-7; D is perhaps TRBD1 (5 bases). The CDR3 is made up of 15 amino acids. The germline gives CDR1 LNHNV, CDR2 YYDKDF (reference sequence). V was cut by 0 bases and J by 6 bases, with 15 bases left in between. CDR3: CATSRDLGPPGEQYF. As DNA, the CDR3 is TGTGCCACCAGCAGAGATCTGGGGCCCCCGGGCGAGCAGTACTTC.

This clonotype has at least ten counts. A read error is possible here, since a much larger clone lies one base away. J is TRBJ2-7 and V is TRBV5-6; the D gene is possibly TRBD2 (7 bases). This CDR3 spans 14 amino acids. CDR1 and CDR2 (germline): SGHDT, YYEEEE. The ends were cut back, 7 bases at V and 4 bases at J, with 18 bases in the middle. CDR3 residues: CASSMGGPRYEQYF. The CDR3 nucleotides are TGTGCCAGCTCCATGGGGGGGCCACGATACGAGCAGTACTTC.

This clonotype was seen at least ten times. This rearrangement joins TRBV12-3 or TRBV12-4 to TRBJ2-3; 8 nucleotides agree with TRBD1. The CDR3 length is 15 residues. V gave up 4 bases and J gave up 4 bases; unmatched junction bases: 7. In DNA, the CDR3 is TGTGCCAGCAGTTGGGGGACAGGTAGCGCAGATACGCAGTATTTT. It specifies CASSWGTGSADTQYF.

This clonotype came up many times. This may be a read error: a much more frequent sequence differs by one nucleotide. The V call is TRBV7-9, the J call TRBJ2-6, with 10 bases that match TRBD1. The CDR3 runs to 19 residues. The germline V gene has CDR1 SEHNR and CDR2 FQNEAQ (reference sequence). Here the CDR3 DNA reads TGTGCCAGCAGCTCTACACGGGGACAGGGGATATCTGGGCCCAACGTCCTGACTTTC. Translated, it gives CASSSTRGQGISGPNVLTF.

At least ten counts were recorded for this clonotype. The chain uses TRBV6-5 and TRBJ1-6; 10 bases align to TRBD1. With V trimmed by 5 bases and J by 10 bases, 5 bases remained unmatched. Germline CDR1 MNHEY, CDR2 SVGAGI. This CDR3 contains 14 residues. The CDR3 sequence is CASSQGQGRSPLHF. Written as DNA, the CDR3 is TGTGCCAGCAGTCAGGGACAGGGGCGATCACCCCTCCACTTT.

In this sample, this clonotype turned up many times. The V gene is TRBV20-1, the J gene TRBJ2-7, with unresolved D. CDR1 is DFQATT and CDR2 is SNEGSKA in the germline V gene (reference sequence). V was trimmed by 3 bases and J by 4 bases, leaving 16 bases between them. The CDR3 is 14 amino acids. CDR3 region: CSASLPQVKYEQYF. The CDR3 DNA sequence: TGCAGTGCTAGTTTGCCCCAGGTGAAATACGAGCAGTACTTC.

V is TRBV20-1 and J is TRBJ2-3; D unresolved. Germline V gene sequence: CDR1 DFQATT, CDR2 SNEGSKA (reference sequence). This CDR3 has 13 amino acids. Trimming removed 0 bases at V and 9 bases at J, with 13 bases between. The DNA of the CDR3 is TGCAGTGCTAGAGATCCCATTGCGGTCACGCAGTATTTT. This translates into CSARDPIAVTQYF.

Many counts were recorded for this clonotype. V usage is TRBV2 and J usage is TRBJ1-6, with D hard to call. This CDR3 is 13 amino acids long. Trimming took off 6 bases at V and 9 bases at J, with 12 bases between the two ends. Germline CDR1 reads SNHLY; CDR2 reads FYNNEI. CDR3 loop: CASSDWPSSPLHF. CDR3 bases: TGTGCCAGCAGCGACTGGCCGTCTTCACCCCTCCACTTT. Filled out from reference TRBV2 and TRBJ1-6, the complete variable domain reads EPEVTQTPSHQVTQMGQEVILRCVPISNHLYFYWYRQILGQKVEFLVSFYNNEISEKSEIFDDQFSVERPDGSNFTLKIRSTKLEDSAMYFCASSDWPSSPLHFGNGTRLTVT.

Many counts were recorded for this clonotype. The genes are TRBV10-1 and TRBJ2-7; 11 bases line up with TRBD2. The CDR3 contains 17 residues. V shed 0 bases, J shed 2 bases, and the junction held 6 bases outside the gene matches. Germline assignment: CDR1 WNHNN and CDR2 SYGVQD (reference sequence). CDR3 bases: TGCGCCAGCAGTGAGTCCGTGACTAGCGGGACCCCCTACGAGCAGTACTTC. It yields the protein CASSESVTSGTPYEQYF.

This chain connects TRBV5-4 to TRBJ1-1, with D possibly TRBD1 on 6 matching bases. The V and J ends lost 0 bases and 3 bases respectively, with 9 bases between them. CDR3 length equals 14 residues. Looked up from germline, CDR1 is SGHNT and CDR2 is YYREEE (reference sequence). This CDR3 reads CASSLVTGHTEAFF. DNA of the CDR3: TGTGCCAGCAGCTTGGTCACAGGGCACACTGAAGCTTTCTTT.

Of note for this clonotype: Germline and junction disagree at one end, which may indicate a read error. The CDR3 coding sequence is TGTGCCAGCAGTGAAATGGGGGCAGGGGCCAACGTCCTGACCTTC. This sequence encodes CASSEMGAGANVLTF. The rearrangement links TRBV2 to TRBJ2-6; D possibly corresponds to TRBD1 (6 bases). CDR3 length equals 15 residues. Germline V gene sequence: CDR1 SNHLY, CDR2 FYNNEI.

This clonotype was detected many times. The V gene is TRBV7-9, the J gene TRBJ2-7, with 7 positions matching TRBD1. The CDR3 is made up of 14 amino acids. Trimming cost V 7 bases and J 4 bases; bases outside gene matches: 10. CDR1 is SEHNR, CDR2 FQNEAQ, per germline (reference sequence). DNA for the CDR3: TGTGCCAGCACCCCGACAGGGACAAATTACGAGCAGTACTTC. Amino acids: CASTPTGTNYEQYF.

The rearrangement uses TRBV29-1 and TRBJ2-1; 9 bases map to TRBD1. Germline trimming cut 7 bases from V and 0 bases from J; bases unmatched to any gene: 4. Germline V gene data show CDR1 as SQVTM and CDR2 as ANQGSEA. The CDR3 runs 14 residues. CDR3 bases: TGCAGCGAATCGGGACAGGGCTCCTACAATGAGCAGTTCTTC. Amino acid sequence: CSESGQGSYNEQFF.

In this sample, this clonotype turned up many times. This chain joins TRBV27 and TRBJ1-6, with D possibly matching TRBD1 (5 bases). The CDR3 sequence is 16 residues long. V lost 3 bases to trimming and J lost 7 bases, with 16 bases between them. Germline values: CDR1 MNHEY, CDR2 SMNVEV (reference sequence). CDR3: CASSFLGSRGNSPLHF. The CDR3 nucleotides are TGTGCCAGCAGTTTCCTGGGATCTAGGGGAAATTCACCCCTCCACTTT.

This clonotype came up many times. V gene TRBV5-6 combines with J gene TRBJ2-5; 10 bases line up with TRBD2. With 0 bases clipped from V and 5 bases from J, the junction kept 10 bases outside the gene matches. Per germline, CDR1 SGHDT and CDR2 YYEEEE. This CDR3 has 17 amino acids. CDR3 DNA: TGTGCCAGCAGCTTGGGGCGAGCGGGGGGGCCTAGGGAGACCCAGTACTTC. Translating it yields CASSLGRAGGPRETQYF.